The T cell receptor beta chain under discussion was sequenced for a study of spatial heterogeneity in lung cancer. Across the whole study: Samples came from around 70 TRACERx patients with untreated early-stage lung cancer. Raw-read counts averaged over ten per unique TCR and UMI combination. Sequenced follow-up PBMC samples came a median of about 24 months after resection, where available.

This clonotype was found many times. Its antigen is currently unknown. V was trimmed by 6 bases and J by 5 bases, leaving 23 bases between them. Germline assignment: CDR1 MNHEY and CDR2 SVGAGI. The CDR3 covers 17 residues. Time point denoted: blood at routine non-recurrence follow-up after resection. TCRs were sequenced from unsorted whole RNA of tumor, nontumor lung or PBMC. TCRdb independently ran MiXCR on the 5' RACE reads; one entry per CDR3 protein. The sample shows some 120,000 distinct CDR3 sequences, about 12% of them seen only once. Notes on the study in general: Relative to follow-up, resection was when ubiquitous expanded tumor TCRs appeared more in blood.

The chain uses TRBV6-5 and TRBJ1-5, with D unresolved. The sample was PBMCs, taken at follow-up. The TCR originated in a male donor with early-stage non-small cell lung cancer. In DNA form, the CDR3 reads TGTGCCAGCAGCTACCGATTCCCGGACCGGGATGATCAGCCCCAGCATTTT. This encodes CASSYRFPDRDDQPQHF.